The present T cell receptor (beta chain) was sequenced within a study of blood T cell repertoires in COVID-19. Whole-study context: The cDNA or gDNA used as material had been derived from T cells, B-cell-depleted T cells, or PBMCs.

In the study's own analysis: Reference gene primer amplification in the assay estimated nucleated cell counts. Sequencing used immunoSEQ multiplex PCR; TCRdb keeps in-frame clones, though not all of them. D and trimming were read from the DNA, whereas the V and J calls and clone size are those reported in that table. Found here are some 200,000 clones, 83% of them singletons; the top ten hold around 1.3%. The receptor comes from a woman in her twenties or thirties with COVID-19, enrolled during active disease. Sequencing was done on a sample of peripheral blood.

The CDR3 nucleotides read TGTGCCAGTAGTATAAGTGGCGGTCGCACGAATGAAAAACTGTTTTTT. This sequence encodes CASSISGGRTNEKLFF. This rearrangement joins TRBV19 to TRBJ1-4; D gene ambiguous. CDR3 length equals 16 residues. Trimming removed 2 bases at V and 5 bases at J, with 15 bases between. Germline CDR1 is LNHDA and CDR2 is SQIVND (reference sequence).